At least ten counts were recorded for the clone carrying this T cell receptor beta chain. V was pared by 6 bases and J by 8 bases, with 7 bases of the junction left unmatched. This CDR3 spans 13 amino acids. According to the study, TCR beta libraries were built with iRepertoire HTBI primers and CDR3-region Arm-PCR. TCRdb fed the multiplex PCR reads into MiXCR, producing one record per CDR3 protein. Seen here are approximately 300,000 distinct CDR3 sequences, 15% to 20% observed once, and the top ten hold around 37%. The time point is: newly diagnosed GD, antithyroid drugs for less than 3 months. Following extraction of RNA from PBMCs, that RNA was used to make the TCR library. It was an endocrinology department in Xi'an, China, that provided the patients. These data originate in a study of regulatory T cells in long-lasting Graves disease.

This specimen consisted of peripheral blood mononuclear cells (PBMCs), obtained at new diagnosis, from a patient treated with antithyroid drugs. The chain carries TRBV12-3 or TRBV12-4 and TRBJ2-1; 7 nucleotides align to TRBD2. The receptor's source is a female donor with Graves disease. CDR3 region: CASSHRLAYEQFF. Here the CDR3 DNA reads TGTGCCAGCAGCCACAGACTAGCCTATGAGCAGTTCTTC.